This is a list of T cell receptor beta chains from one sample in a study of blood T cell repertoires in COVID-19. The assay was immunoSEQ multiplex PCR, and TCRdb's table has in-frame clones only and misses some. Of about 300,000 clones in the sample, roughly 88% were seen once. What was sequenced was PBMCs or T cells enriched from blood (not recorded which). The source is a man aged 25-40 years who had recovered from COVID-19. CDR3s include the opening cysteine and the closing phenylalanine or tryptophan. A D gene is named only where the DNA matches it firmly. Rows may omit the clone size; those that give it use once, few, many or a size class.

TRBD1	NA	TRBV30	TRBJ1-2	TGTGCCGGTAGCAACAGGGGAGGAGGCTACACCTTC	CAGSNRGGGYTF
NA	NA	TRBV11-1	TRBJ2-1	TGTGCCAGCAGCTTAGAGGCGGGGCTTTCCTACAATGAGCAGTTCTTC	CASSLEAGLSYNEQFF
NA	NA	TRBV5-5	TRBJ1-1	TGTGCCAGCAGCCCCTCGGCGGTGAACACTGAAGCTTTCTTT	CASSPSAVNTEAFF
NA	NA	TRBV19	TRBJ1-1	TGTGCCAGTAGTATCCGGACCCGGGGTCGAGACACTGAAGCTTTCTTT	CASSIRTRGRDTEAFF
TRBD1	NA	TRBV5-1	TRBJ1-5	TGCGCCAGCAGCTCCGGACAGGCCAATCAGCCCCAGCATTTT	CASSSGQANQPQHF
TRBD1	NA	TRBV5-4	TRBJ2-5	TGTGCCAGCAGCCCTTCGACAGGGGGTGGGGAGACCCAGTACTTC	CASSPSTGGGETQYF
TRBD2	NA	TRBV7-6	TRBJ2-3	TGTGCCAGCAGCTTAAAAGCGGGGGGGGGCGTAGATACGCAGTATTTT	CASSLKAGGGVDTQYF
NA	NA	TRBV11-2	TRBJ2-5	TGTGCCAGCAGCTTACAGTCACAAGAGACCCAGTACTTC	CASSLQSQETQYF
TRBD2	NA	TRBV4-3	TRBJ2-1	TGCGCCAGCAGCCAAGATTTCGGGACTAGTTACTATGAGCAGTTCTTC	CASSQDFGTSYYEQFF
NA	NA	TRBV15	TRBJ1-1	TGTGCCACCAGCAGCAGGGGAAACACTGAAGCTTTCTTT	CATSSRGNTEAFF
NA	NA	TRBV7-2	TRBJ2-1	TGTGCCAGCAGCTTCGTCAGCTCCTACAATGAGCAGTTCTTC	CASSFVSSYNEQFF
NA	NA	TRBV10-3	TRBJ2-5	TGTGCCATCAGGACATCGTACCAAGAGACCCAGTACTTC	CAIRTSYQETQYF
TRBD1	NA	TRBV4-1	TRBJ1-2	TGCGCCAGCAGCCAAGATGGGTGGACAGGGAGGAGTGGCTACACCTTC	CASSQDGWTGRSGYTF
NA	NA	TRBV2	TRBJ1-5	TGTGCCAGCAGTGTAAGACAGTTCAATCAGCCCCAGCATTTT	CASSVRQFNQPQHF
NA	NA	TRBV12-3/TRBV12-4	TRBJ1-1	TGTGCCAGCAGCTCCACAGGGACTGAAGCTTTCTTT	CASSSTGTEAFF
TRBD1	NA	TRBV6-5	TRBJ2-7	TGTGCCGGAACGGCCGGACAGGGGGCGTACGAGCAGTACTTC	CAGTAGQGAYEQYF
NA	few	TRBV5-4	TRBJ2-5	TGTGCCAGCAGCTACGGACAGCAAGAGACCCAGTACTTC	CASSYGQQETQYF
NA	few	TRBV5-4	TRBJ1-1	TGTGCCAGCGCTCTTGCAGGCGCAGGAAACACTGAAGCTTTCTTT	CASALAGAGNTEAFF
TRBD2	NA	TRBV2	TRBJ2-3	TGTGCCAGCAGTCTAGCGGGACTTACGACAGATACGCAGTATTTT	CASSLAGLTTDTQYF
NA	NA	TRBV5-1	TRBJ1-3	TGCGCCAGCAGCTTATCCACAAGTACCTCTGGAAACACCATATATTTT	CASSLSTSTSGNTIYF
NA	NA	TRBV30	TRBJ1-2	TGTGCCTGGATAACAGGCCTCTATGGCTACACCTTC	CAWITGLYGYTF
TRBD1	few	TRBV7-9	TRBJ1-4	TGTGCCAGCAGTCAGGACAGGGCTAATGAAAAACTGTTTTTT	CASSQDRANEKLFF
NA	NA	TRBV7-3	TRBJ2-3	TGTGCCAGCGCCCCTGGGGGGGGGCGCACAGATACGCAGTATTTT	CASAPGGGRTDTQYF
NA	NA	TRBV7-9	TRBJ2-1	TGTGCCAGCAGCTTGCGGGGGGACAGGGACAATGAGCAGTTCTTC	CASSLRGDRDNEQFF
TRBD1	NA	TRBV5-1	TRBJ1-5	TGCGCCAGCAGCTTGGGGACAGGGCGGTCTCAGCCCCAGCATTTT	CASSLGTGRSQPQHF
TRBD1	few	TRBV20-1	TRBJ1-1	TGCAGTGCTAGTGTGGCAGGGGGGAACACTGAAGCTTTCTTT	CSASVAGGNTEAFF
TRBD2	once	TRBV5-1	TRBJ2-7	TGCGCCAGCAGCTTTACGGGTGCGGGGGGCTACTCCTACGAGCAGTACTTC	CASSFTGAGGYSYEQYF
NA	NA	TRBV20-1	TRBJ1-6	TGCAGTGCTAGTCCTACTTGGGGGGATTCACCCCTCCACTTT	CSASPTWGDSPLHF
TRBD1	NA	TRBV29-1	TRBJ2-6	TGCAGCGTGACAATGACAGGGTCTTCTGGGGCCAACGTCCTGACTTTC	CSVTMTGSSGANVLTF
TRBD1	NA	TRBV9	TRBJ2-2	TGTGCCAGCAGCCCTACTCCGGGACAGGAGAACACCGGGGAGCTGTTTTTT	CASSPTPGQENTGELFF
NA	NA	TRBV9	TRBJ2-5	TGTGCCAGCAGCGTAGGACAGACGGACGAGACCCAGTACTTC	CASSVGQTDETQYF
TRBD1	NA	TRBV2	TRBJ2-5	TGTGCCAGCAGTGATCCGGGACAGGGGTTAGAGACCCAGTACTTC	CASSDPGQGLETQYF
TRBD2	once	TRBV2	TRBJ2-5	TGTGCCAGCAGTGAACGGGCGTGGGGGGGAGAGACCCAGTACTTC	CASSERAWGGETQYF
TRBD1	NA	TRBV10-3	TRBJ1-2	TGTGCCATCCTTCCCAGGGGGCCGGACTATGGCTACACCTTC	CAILPRGPDYGYTF
TRBD2	NA	TRBV19	TRBJ2-7	TGTGCCAGTAGGCCTAGCGGGGGACCCTACGAGCAGTACTTC	CASRPSGGPYEQYF
TRBD2	once	TRBV27	TRBJ2-1	TGTGCCAGCAGATTAGCGGGGGGAAACTACAATGAGCAGTTCTTC	CASRLAGGNYNEQFF
TRBD1	once	TRBV6-5	TRBJ1-3	TGTGCCAGCAGTTCAGGGGGACCCGGAAACACCATATATTTT	CASSSGGPGNTIYF
NA	NA	TRBV5-1	TRBJ2-2	TGCGCCAGCAGCTTGGCAGGTGCGAACACCGGGGAGCTGTTTTTT	CASSLAGANTGELFF
NA	few	TRBV13	TRBJ1-2	TGTGCCAGCAGCTTAGGTAGGATAGGTTTGGAGTATGGCTACACCTTC	CASSLGRIGLEYGYTF
TRBD2	NA	TRBV25-1	TRBJ2-5	TGTGCCAGCAGTGAAGGGAGGGGAAAGACCCAGTACTTC	CASSEGRGKTQYF
NA	NA	TRBV4-3	TRBJ1-1	TGCGCCAGCAGCCAGGCTGGCACTGAAGCTTTCTTT	CASSQAGTEAFF